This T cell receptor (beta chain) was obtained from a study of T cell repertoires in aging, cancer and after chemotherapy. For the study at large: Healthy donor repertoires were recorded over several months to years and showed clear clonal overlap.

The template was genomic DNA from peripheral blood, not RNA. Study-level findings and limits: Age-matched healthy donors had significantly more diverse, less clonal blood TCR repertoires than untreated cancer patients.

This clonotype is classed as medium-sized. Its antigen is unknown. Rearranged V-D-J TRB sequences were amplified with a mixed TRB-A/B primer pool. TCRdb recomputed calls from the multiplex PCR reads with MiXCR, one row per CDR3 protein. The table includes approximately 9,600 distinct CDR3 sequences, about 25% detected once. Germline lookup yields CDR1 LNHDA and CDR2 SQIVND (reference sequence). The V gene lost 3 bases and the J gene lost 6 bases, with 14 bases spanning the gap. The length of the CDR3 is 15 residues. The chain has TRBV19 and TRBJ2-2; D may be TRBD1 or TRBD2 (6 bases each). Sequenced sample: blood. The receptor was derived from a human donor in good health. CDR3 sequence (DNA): TGTGCCAGTAGTATCTTGGGGGGCCAGGCCGGGGAGCTGTTTTTT. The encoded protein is CASSILGGQAGELFF.